Presented here are 23 T cell receptor beta chains from one specimen sequenced in a study of OX40 agonist ivuxolimab in advanced cancers. Sequenced by immunoSEQ multiplex PCR; TCRdb stores in-frame clones only, minus some. The sample contains over 90,000 clones, around 90% of which appear only once. This specimen consisted of CD4+ or CD8+ T cells sorted from blood, obtained in a trial of the OX40 agonist ivuxolimab. These receptors were taken from an adult with an advanced solid tumor such as melanoma, head and neck, liver or kidney cancer.

The chain's CDR3 is CASSEGQSSYNEQFF. CDR3 nucleotides: TGTGCCAGCAGTGAGGGGCAAAGCTCCTACAATGAGCAGTTCTTC. The chain links TRBV2 to TRBJ2-1; maybe TRBD1 (5 bases). Trimming left V 3 bases short and J 0 bases short, with 9 bases between. There are 15 residues in the CDR3. Germline V gene data show CDR1 as SNHLY and CDR2 as FYNNEI.

The chain couples TRBV5-1 to TRBJ2-5; TRBD1 is a possible D gene (6 bases). The CDR3 is made up of 15 amino acids. The germline gives CDR1 SGHRS, CDR2 YFSETQ. Deletions cut 4 bases from V and 2 bases from J, with 15 bases between. CDR3 sequence reads: CASSPRGTSQETQYF. CDR3 DNA: TGCGCCAGCAGCCCCAGGGGAACTTCGCAAGAGACCCAGTACTTC.

This chain joins TRBV27 and TRBJ2-7, with 8 bases fitting TRBD1. The germline V gene encodes CDR1 MNHEY and CDR2 SMNVEV (reference sequence). J was trimmed by 1 base and V by 6 bases; bases with no gene match: 2. This CDR3 is 13 amino acids long. The CDR3 sequence: CASRYRGSYEQYF. For the CDR3, the DNA is TGTGCCAGCAGGTACAGGGGGTCCTACGAGCAGTACTTC.

V is TRBV30 and J is TRBJ2-4; the D gene is possibly TRBD2 (5 bases). Germline-derived CDR1 and CDR2 are GTSNPN and SVGIG (reference sequence). The germline V and J ends were trimmed by 2 bases and 2 bases, with 16 bases remaining between them. This CDR3 contains 16 residues. The CDR3 region has the DNA TGTGCCTGGAGTAGAGGCCTGCCGGGGACCAAAAACATTCAGTACTTC. It yields the protein CAWSRGLPGTKNIQYF.

The V gene is TRBV9, the J gene TRBJ2-5; D uncertain. The ends were cut back, 0 bases at V and 1 base at J, with 7 bases in the middle. Germline values: CDR1 SGDLS, CDR2 YYNGEE. The CDR3 contains 14 residues. As DNA, the CDR3 is TGTGCCAGCAGCGTAGGAGCCCGCCAAGAGACCCAGTACTTC. This gives the protein CASSVGARQETQYF.

This chain uses TRBV20-1 with TRBJ2-7, with a weak D call TRBD2 (5 bases). Looked up from germline, CDR1 is DFQATT and CDR2 is SNEGSKA (reference sequence). The CDR3 spans 11 residues. Trimming stripped 6 bases from V and 2 bases from J, with 8 bases between. The CDR3 coding sequence is TGCAGTGCCTCCGGGGCCTACGAGCAGTACTTC. Translated, it gives CSASGAYEQYF.

This clone turned up a few times. DNA for the CDR3: TGCGCCAGCAGCTTTGGGACGGGTTTGCCTCGGGAGCAGTACTTC. This translates into CASSFGTGLPREQYF. V and J are TRBV5-1 and TRBJ2-7, with D possibly being TRBD1 or TRBD2 (5 bases each). The germline gives CDR1 SGHRS, CDR2 YFSETQ. CDR3 length: 15 amino acids. V was cut by 2 bases and J by 7 bases, with 19 bases left in between.

This chain uses TRBV6-6 with TRBJ2-3; 9 bases agree with TRBD1. CDR3 length equals 15 residues. Germline lookup yields CDR1 MNHNY and CDR2 SVGAGI (reference sequence). The junction had 11 bases not matched to a gene; V was cut back by 9 bases and J by 4 bases. CDR3 region: CARGKRDRVADTQYF. The CDR3 DNA is TGTGCCAGGGGGAAGCGGGACAGGGTCGCAGATACGCAGTATTTT.

The chain couples TRBV6-1 to TRBJ1-2, with D tentatively TRBD1 (5 bases). Trimming pared 1 base from V and 8 bases from J, leaving 17 bases between. The germline gives CDR1 MNHNS, CDR2 SASEGT. CDR3 size: 15 residues. The CDR3 DNA reads as TGTGCCAGCAGTGAAGTTCCCCGGGGGAGTTCAGGCTACACCTTC. This sequence encodes CASSEVPRGSSGYTF.

This clone was found once. V gene TRBV6-1 combines with J gene TRBJ2-7; D unresolved. The CDR3 contains 12 residues. V gave up 6 bases and J gave up 2 bases, with 8 bases separating them. The germline CDR1 and CDR2 sequences are MNHNS and SASEGT. For the CDR3, the DNA is TGTGCCAGCAGGACGGAAGCCTACGAGCAGTACTTC. Translation: CASRTEAYEQYF.

The chain is built from TRBV6-1 and TRBJ2-1; D remains unclear. CDR3 length: 14 amino acids. Germline assignment: CDR1 MNHNS and CDR2 SASEGT. V lost 2 bases and J lost 10, with 15 bases in between. The CDR3 bases are TGTGCCAGCAGTGAATGGGCAACGCTGGAAGAGCAGTTCTTC. It specifies CASSEWATLEEQFF.

The chain couples TRBV12-5 to TRBJ2-2; 8 nucleotides line up with TRBD1. This CDR3 has 14 amino acids. Germline V gene sequence: CDR1 LGHNT, CDR2 FRNRAP. Germline trimming cut 6 bases from V and 5 bases from J; bases unmatched to any gene: 5. The CDR3 reads CASGRQGRTGELFF. Written as DNA, the CDR3 is TGTGCTAGTGGCAGACAGGGGAGAACCGGGGAGCTGTTTTTT.

The V gene is TRBV7-3, the J gene TRBJ2-6, with D tentatively TRBD1 (5 bases). V was clipped by 6 bases and J by 8 bases, with 20 bases between them. The CDR3 has 16 amino acids. Per germline, CDR1 SGHTA and CDR2 FQGTGA. The CDR3 DNA is TGTGCCAGCAGTCCGACAGCGACGGGTCAAACCAACGTCCTGACTTTC. Translated: CASSPTATGQTNVLTF.

The rearrangement links TRBV5-4 to TRBJ2-7; D may correspond to TRBD1 or TRBD2 (5 bases each). The V end was cut by 0 bases, the J end by 9 bases, with 13 bases between. Germline V CDR1 and CDR2: SGHNT, YYREEE (reference sequence). CDR3 length: 13 amino acids. CDR3 protein: CASSLEGLRGQYF. The CDR3 DNA reads as TGTGCCAGCAGCTTGGAGGGGTTGAGGGGGCAGTACTTC.

In its sample, this clone was seen a few times. The chain links TRBV29-1 to TRBJ1-1; 8 bases are a match to TRBD1. Germline lookup yields CDR1 SQVTM and CDR2 ANQGSEA. The CDR3 spans 13 residues. J lost 5 bases, V lost 3 bases, and 5 bases had no gene match. In DNA form, the CDR3 reads TGCAGCGTTGACAGGGGGCTCGCGACTGAAGCTTTCTTT. This translates into CSVDRGLATEAFF. The complete variable domain, with remaining parts taken from reference TRBV29-1 and TRBJ1-1, reads SAVISQKPSRDICQRGTSLTIQCQVDSQVTMMFWYRQQPGQSLTLIATANQGSEATYESGFVIDKFPISRPNLTFSTLTVSNMSPEDSSIYLCSVDRGLATEAFFGQGTRLTVV.

The CDR3, as DNA: TGCGCCAGCAGCACCGGACAGGGGGGGAATGAAAAACTGTTTTTT. Translated, it gives CASSTGQGGNEKLFF. This chain links TRBV5-1 with TRBJ1-4, with TRBD1 matching over 10 bases. The CDR3 has 15 amino acids. Germline CDR1 reads SGHRS; CDR2 reads YFSETQ. V gave up 4 bases and J gave up 5 bases; unmatched junction bases: 5.

This rearrangement joins TRBV25-1 to TRBJ2-3; TRBD1 is a possible D gene (6 bases). The germline V gene has CDR1 MGHDK and CDR2 SYGVNS. The CDR3 length is 15 residues. The V end was cut by 4 bases, the J end by 1 base, with 12 bases between. CDR3 sequence: CASSVLRGGTDTQYF. The CDR3 DNA sequence: TGTGCCAGCAGTGTCCTCAGGGGAGGCACAGATACGCAGTATTTT. Complete variable domain (other parts from reference TRBV25-1 and TRBJ2-3): EADIYQTPRYLVIGTGKKITLECSQTMGHDKMYWYQQDPGMELHLIHYSYGVNSTEKGDLSSESTVSRIRTEHFPLTLESARPSHTSQYLCASSVLRGGTDTQYFGPGTRLTVL.

This sequence joins TRBV6-1 and TRBJ1-2, with a possible D match to TRBD1 (6 bases). CDR3 length: 12 amino acids. V was pared by 0 bases and J by 7 bases, with 6 bases between. The germline CDR1 and CDR2 sequences are MNHNS and SASEGT. In DNA form, the CDR3 reads TGTGCCAGCAGTGAAGCGGGGGCTGGCTACACCTTC. Its translation: CASSEAGAGYTF.

This clone was counted a single time. The chain combines TRBV6-5 with TRBJ1-2; D is uncertain. Germline loops: CDR1 MNHEY, CDR2 SVGAGI. This CDR3 region has 11 residues. V lost 6 bases, J lost 8 bases, and 10 bases lay in between. This CDR3 reads CASRYLDGYTF. The DNA of the CDR3 is TGTGCCAGCAGATACCTCGACGGCTACACCTTC.

The genes are TRBV30 and TRBJ2-7; D is tentatively TRBD1 or TRBD2 (5 bases each). In germline, CDR1 is GTSNPN, CDR2 SVGIG (reference sequence). This CDR3 comprises 14 residues. Trimming cost V 0 bases and J 6 bases, with 15 bases left between them. CDR3 region: CAWSVSGRVIEQYF. The CDR3 DNA reads as TGTGCCTGGAGTGTTTCAGGGAGAGTTATCGAGCAGTACTTC. Full variable domain (remainder filled in from reference TRBV30 and TRBJ2-7): SQTIHQWPATLVQPVGSPLSLECTVEGTSNPNLYWYRQAAGRGLQLLFYSVGIGQISSEVPQNLSASRPQDRQFILSSKKLLLSDSGFYLCAWSVSGRVIEQYFGPGTRLTVT.

The rearrangement uses TRBV6-5 and TRBJ2-1; 11 nucleotides agree with TRBD1. CDR1 MNHEY and CDR2 SVGAGI come from the germline V gene. There are 15 residues in the CDR3. J lost 6 bases, V lost 6 bases, and 7 bases had no gene match. CDR3 loop: CASSPTGTGGNEQFF. For the CDR3, the DNA is TGTGCCAGCAGCCCAACCGGGACAGGGGGCAATGAGCAGTTCTTC.

The chain links TRBV27 to TRBJ2-1; D is ambiguous. The CDR3 has 15 amino acids. V was trimmed by 3 bases and J by 4 bases, leaving 13 bases between them. Germline loops: CDR1 MNHEY, CDR2 SMNVEV (reference sequence). In nucleotides, the CDR3 is TGTGCCAGCAGTTTCGAAGGGCCCCAATACAATGAGCAGTTCTTC. Translating gives CASSFEGPQYNEQFF.

The chain uses TRBV7-9 and TRBJ2-2; no clear D. Germline-derived CDR1 and CDR2 are SEHNR and FQNEAQ (reference sequence). CDR3 length equals 14 residues. Trimming took 5 bases from V and 3 from J, leaving 10 bases between them. CDR3 nucleotides: TGTGCCAGCAGCCTTAATAGGGACACCGGGGAGCTGTTTTTT. Protein sequence: CASSLNRDTGELFF.